Sequencing of this T cell receptor (beta chain) was carried out in a study of technical replicates of blood from a handful of donors. Assay used: immunoSEQ multiplex PCR; TCRdb lists only in-frame clones, some missing. The repertoire holds 79,000 or so clones, with about 96% as singletons. CDR1 SGHRS and CDR2 YFSETQ come from the germline V gene. This CDR3 is built from 15 residues. V lost 4 bases, J lost 0 bases, and 6 bases stayed unmatched. Sequenced: T cells isolated from PBMCs. The chain uses TRBV5-1 and TRBJ2-7; 8 bases agree with TRBD2. The receptor's source is a human donor in good health. The CDR3 here is CASSSRSGSSYEQYF. For the CDR3, the DNA is TGCGCCAGCAGCAGCCGGAGCGGGAGCTCCTACGAGCAGTACTTC.